What follows are 23 T cell receptor beta chains derived from one specimen sequenced in a study of control samples from healthy donors and cancer patients (TCRdb year 2020). Library preparation used the immunoSEQ multiplex PCR assay. In its TCRdb copy, this immuneACCESS table keeps in-frame sequences only and misses some clones. Where compared with another copy, unresolved V genes explain less than half of these, and the others have no known cause. The sample yields about 110,000 clones; more than 75% were counted once. The ten largest account for approximately 3.7% of the sample. Input material: PBMCs. These receptors were obtained from a woman aged 60 to 75 with lung cancer.

This chain uses TRBV5-1 with TRBJ1-1; D remains ambiguous. Trimming shortened V by 1 base and J by 4 bases, and 5 bases separated the two germline ends. Germline V gene sequence: CDR1 SGHRS, CDR2 YFSETQ. This CDR3 has 12 amino acids. CDR3: CASSLIPTEAFF. CDR3 bases: TGCGCCAGCAGCTTGATCCCCACTGAAGCTTTCTTT.

As to this clone: The germline gene is not matched at one end of the junction; a read error may be the cause. J is TRBJ2-7 and V is TRBV20-1, with D perhaps TRBD1 or TRBD2 (6 bases each). The germline V gene encodes CDR1 DFQATT and CDR2 SNEGSKA (reference sequence). The CDR3 runs 11 residues. The CDR3 DNA reads TGCAGTGCCAGAGGGGGGACCGAGCAGTACTTC. Translating gives CSARGGTEQYF.

In DNA form, the CDR3 reads TGTGCCAGTAGTATAGAAGGGATGGGGAACACTGAAGCTTTCTTT. Translating gives CASSIEGMGNTEAFF. The chain couples TRBV19 to TRBJ1-1, with D unclear. CDR3 size: 15 residues. The germline V gene encodes CDR1 LNHDA and CDR2 SQIVND (reference sequence). Trimming cost V 0 bases and J 1 base, with 9 bases left between them.

The gene calls are TRBV6-5 and TRBJ1-3; no clear D gene. The CDR3 spans 15 residues. The germline gives CDR1 MNHEY, CDR2 SVGAGI. V lost 7 bases to trimming and J lost 0 bases, with 13 bases between them. CDR3 DNA: TGTGCCAGCACCTCAAAGAAGGGCTCTGGAAACACCATATATTTT. This translates into CASTSKKGSGNTIYF.

The chain has TRBV30 and TRBJ2-4, with D perhaps given as TRBD1 or TRBD2 (5 bases each). V was trimmed by 2 bases and J by 0 bases, leaving 23 bases between them. In germline, CDR1 is GTSNPN, CDR2 SVGIG (reference sequence). The CDR3 loop spans 19 amino acids. The CDR3 spells CAWSYFRGARVQAKNIQYF. For the CDR3, the DNA is TGTGCCTGGAGTTACTTCAGAGGGGCGCGGGTTCAAGCCAAAAACATTCAGTACTTC.

The rearrangement joins TRBV11-3 to TRBJ2-7; D is possibly TRBD2 (7 bases). This CDR3 spans 16 amino acids. Trimming removed 3 bases at V and 2 bases at J, with 17 bases between. Germline values: CDR1 SGHNT, CDR2 YENEEA. The CDR3 bases are TGTGCCAGCAGCTTCCTTGGTGCGGGGGCGACCTACGAGCAGTACTTC. Translated, it gives CASSFLGAGATYEQYF. The full variable domain, its missing parts supplied by reference TRBV11-3 and TRBJ2-7, is EAGVVQSPRYKIIEKKQPVAFWCNPISGHNTLYWYLQNLGQGPELLIRYENEEAVDDSQLPKDRFSAERLKGVDSTLKIQPAELGDSAVYLCASSFLGAGATYEQYFGPGTRLTVT.

The V and J genes are TRBV19 and TRBJ1-6, with D perhaps TRBD1 (5 bases). This CDR3 has 13 residues. The V end lost 5 bases, the J end lost 10 bases, and 12 bases lay between the germline ends. CDR1 is LNHDA, CDR2 SQIVND, per germline (reference sequence). CDR3 in amino acids: CASSEGLSSPLHF. CDR3 nucleotide sequence: TGTGCCAGTAGTGAGGGACTGAGCTCACCCCTCCACTTT.

A word on this clone: One end of the junction does not line up with germline, which may come from a read error. V gene TRBV7-7 combines with J gene TRBJ2-5; 11 bases line up with TRBD1. The CDR3 contains 16 residues. Germline-derived CDR1 and CDR2 are SSHAT and FNYEAQ (reference sequence). CDR3 sequence: CASSLAPGTGGETQYF. In DNA, the CDR3 is TGTGCTAGCAGCTTAGCTCCCGGGACAGGGGGGGAGACCCAGTACTTC.

The chain's CDR3 is CASSLSSAGEQFF. The CDR3 nucleotides read TGCGCCAGCAGCTTGTCTAGCGCGGGTGAGCAGTTCTTC. The V gene is TRBV5-1, the J gene TRBJ2-1, with a tentative D call TRBD2 (6 bases). V was pared by 1 base and J by 9 bases, with 11 bases between. From germline, CDR1 is SGHRS and CDR2 YFSETQ. CDR3 length: 13 residues. The whole variable domain, remainder taken from reference TRBV5-1 and TRBJ2-1, is KAGVTQTPRYLIKTRGQQVTLSCSPISGHRSVSWYQQTPGQGLQFLFEYFSETQRNKGNFPGRFSGRQFSNSRSEMNVSTLELGDSALYLCASSLSSAGEQFFGPGTRLTVL.

The rearrangement links TRBV24-1 to TRBJ2-1, with 8 bases that match TRBD2. The CDR3 is 15 residues long. The V gene end was trimmed by 3 bases and the J gene end by 7 bases; junction bases not matched to a gene: 7. The germline CDR1 and CDR2 sequences are KGHDR and SFDVKD. The CDR3 bases are TGTGCCACCAGTGATGTAAGCGGGGGACGGAATGAGCAGTTCTTC. Translation: CATSDVSGGRNEQFF.

V usage is TRBV5-1 and J usage is TRBJ2-5; 7 positions agree with TRBD1. V was clipped by 3 bases and J by 1 base; unmatched bases: 3. The CDR3 contains 14 residues. Looked up from germline, CDR1 is SGHRS and CDR2 is YFSETQ. CDR3 region: CASSSGTVQETQYF. CDR3 DNA sequence: TGCGCCAGCAGCTCCGGGACAGTCCAAGAGACCCAGTACTTC. The full variable domain, rest sourced from reference TRBV5-1 and TRBJ2-5, is KAGVTQTPRYLIKTRGQQVTLSCSPISGHRSVSWYQQTPGQGLQFLFEYFSETQRNKGNFPGRFSGRQFSNSRSEMNVSTLELGDSALYLCASSSGTVQETQYFGPGTRLLVL.

This chain links TRBV5-6 with TRBJ2-3, with D unresolved. The CDR3 contains 13 residues. V was trimmed by 2 bases and J by 0 bases, leaving 4 bases between them. CDR1 and CDR2 (germline): SGHDT, YYEEEE. DNA for the CDR3: TGTGCCAGCAGCTTACCTAGCACAGATACGCAGTATTTT. It specifies CASSLPSTDTQYF.

The chain has TRBV27 and TRBJ2-3; 7 bases align to TRBD2. Trimming cost V 7 bases and J 2 bases; bases outside gene matches: 12. Germline CDR1 MNHEY, CDR2 SMNVEV (reference sequence). The CDR3 totals 16 residues. This CDR3 is CASKFLAVDHTDTQYF. CDR3 nucleotides: TGTGCCAGCAAATTCCTAGCGGTAGATCACACAGATACGCAGTATTTT.

This rearrangement joins TRBV6-1 to TRBJ1-2, with 7 bases matching TRBD1. In germline, CDR1 is MNHNS, CDR2 SASEGT. Germline trimming cut 2 bases from V and 7 bases from J; bases unmatched to any gene: 10. CDR3 size: 15 residues. CDR3 sequence (DNA): TGTGCCAGCAGTGAATTAGGGACAGTGGATACTGGCTACACCTTC. It yields the protein CASSELGTVDTGYTF.

This CDR3 is CASSFVRADTEAFF. In DNA form, the CDR3 reads TGTGCCAGCAGCTTTGTCAGGGCAGACACTGAAGCTTTCTTT. This chain connects TRBV11-2 to TRBJ1-1; D is perhaps TRBD1 (5 bases). CDR1 and CDR2 from the germline V gene are SGHAT and FQNNGV. This CDR3 is built from 14 residues. Deletions cut 3 bases from V and 3 bases from J, with 11 bases between.

CDR3 DNA sequence: TGTGCCAGCAGTATCGGACTAGCGGCAGATACGCAGTATTTT. It codes for CASSIGLAADTQYF. The chain recombines TRBV6-2 or TRBV6-3 with TRBJ2-3; 10 bases map to TRBD2. The germline gives CDR1 MNHEY, CDR2 SVGEGT. V was pared by 5 bases and J by 4 bases, with 3 bases of the junction left unmatched. The CDR3 runs 14 residues.

The chain couples TRBV9 to TRBJ2-2, with D tentatively TRBD1 (5 bases). Looked up from germline, CDR1 is SGDLS and CDR2 is YYNGEE. Between the trimmed V and J ends, which lost 0 bases and 2 bases, there was a span of 11 bases. This CDR3 contains 16 residues. CDR3 sequence (DNA): TGTGCCAGCAGCGTAGGGCAGGGAATCAACACCGGGGAGCTGTTTTTT. Translated, it gives CASSVGQGINTGELFF.

The genes are TRBV5-4 and TRBJ1-2, with unresolved D. V shed 0 bases and J shed 6 bases, with 6 bases lying between them. CDR3 size: 12 residues. Germline V gives CDR1 SGHNT, CDR2 YYREEE (reference sequence). This chain's CDR3 is CASSLDNDGYTF. CDR3 sequence (DNA): TGTGCCAGCAGCTTGGACAATGATGGCTACACCTTC.

This rearrangement joins TRBV3-1 (or the pseudogene TRBV3-2) to TRBJ2-7; D is unresolved. The CDR3 covers 13 residues. V dropped 1 base and J dropped 2 bases, with 6 bases sitting between them. Germline CDR1 and CDR2: LGHDT and YNNKEL (reference sequence). This CDR3 is CASSQGRPYEQYF. The CDR3 DNA is TGTGCCAGCAGCCAAGGACGCCCCTACGAGCAGTACTTC.

The chain links TRBV7-3 to TRBJ2-1; no definite D call. The germline gives CDR1 SGHTA, CDR2 FQGTGA. The ends were cut back, 1 base at V and 6 bases at J, with 19 bases in the middle. The CDR3 covers 17 residues. The CDR3 coding sequence is TGTGCCAGCAGCTTAATACCGCAACCTGGATTCTTCAATGAGCAGTTCTTC. This codes for CASSLIPQPGFFNEQFF. The variable domain in full, with the rest retrieved from reference TRBV7-3 and TRBJ2-1, is GAGVSQTPSNKVTEKGKYVELRCDPISGHTALYWYRQSLGQGPEFLIYFQGTGAADDSGLPNDRFFAVRPEGSVSTLKIQRTERGDSAVYLCASSLIPQPGFFNEQFFGPGTRLTVL.

The V gene is TRBV18, the J gene TRBJ1-1; D gene ambiguous. The germline V gene has CDR1 KGHSH and CDR2 LQKENI. Trimming left V 5 bases short and J 0 bases short, with 10 bases between. The CDR3 spans 14 residues. This chain's CDR3 is CASSSTELNTEAFF. CDR3 nucleotides: TGTGCCAGCTCATCTACAGAGTTGAACACTGAAGCTTTCTTT.

This chain joins TRBV27 and TRBJ2-7; D ambiguous. The CDR3 is 13 amino acids. V lost 3 bases and J lost 5, with 11 bases in between. Germline V gives CDR1 MNHEY, CDR2 SMNVEV (reference sequence). CDR3 amino acids: CASSLFPSNEQYF. The CDR3 region has the DNA TGTGCCAGCAGTTTGTTTCCATCGAACGAGCAGTACTTC.

J is TRBJ1-1 and V is TRBV25-1; D possibly corresponds to TRBD1 (6 bases). The length of the CDR3 is 16 residues. The germline gives CDR1 MGHDK, CDR2 SYGVNS. Between the trimmed V and J ends, which lost 3 bases and 4 bases, there was a span of 18 bases. The CDR3 here is CASSDPGLQTGTEAFF. CDR3 in DNA: TGTGCCAGCAGTGATCCCGGGCTCCAGACAGGCACTGAAGCTTTCTTT.